This record covers a single T cell receptor beta chain. Its antigen is still unknown. This same CDR3 is encoded by further DNA sequences in the sample. CD8 cells regarded as naive lacked CD45RO, were positively chosen for CCR7, and omitted terminally differentiated effector memory CD45RA+ cells. Data came from immunoSEQ multiplex PCR; TCRdb stores just in-frame clones and leaves some out. The sample includes around 1.9 million clones, 85% to 95% of them seen just once. V lost 5 bases to trimming and J lost 1 base; unmatched junction nucleotides: 2. Looked up from germline, CDR1 is LNHDA and CDR2 is SQIVND (reference sequence). This CDR3 region has 13 residues. The data originate from a study of shared clonotypes between healthy human individuals. Study conclusions and caveats: Donors were few, which limited the genetic and exposure-history diversity represented.

V and J are TRBV19 and TRBJ2-7; 7 bases map to TRBD1. The sample comprised naive CD8+ T cells from PBMCs. This sequence was found in a young man in good health. Some clones in this sample may be carry-over from other donors' samples. The CDR3 DNA follows: TGTGCCAGTAGTCCGACAGGGTCCTACGAGCAGTACTTC. It translates to CASSPTGSYEQYF. The entire variable domain, with the rest obtained from reference TRBV19 and TRBJ2-7, is as follows: DGGITQSPKYLFRKEGQNVTLSCEQNLNHDAMYWYRQDPGQGLRLIYYSQIVNDFQKGDIAEGYSVSREKKESFPLTVTSAQKNPTAFYLCASSPTGSYEQYFGPGTRLTVT.